These T cell receptor beta chains were read from a single sample in a study of T cell repertoires in cytomegalovirus infection. TCRdb processed the reads anew with MiXCR; each CDR3 protein has one entry. The data show 170,000 or so distinct CDR3 sequences, approximately 15% seen once. The specimen was PBMCs. The receptors were sampled from a human donor in good health (CMV status not recorded). Some clones in this sample may be carry-over from other donors' samples. The CDR3 runs from the conserved cysteine through the conserved F or W. A D gene is named only where the DNA matches it firmly. Some rows have no size entry. The others give once, few or many, or a class for an expanded clone.

CDR3 protein	CDR3 DNA	clone size	D gene	V gene	J gene
CASSYSIGDTQYF	TGTGCCAGCAGTTACTCTATAGGAGATACGCAGTATTTT	-	-	TRBV6-5	TRBJ2-3
CASSFSRGMAGELFF	TGCGCCAGCAGCTTTTCCCGCGGGATGGCCGGGGAGCTGTTTTTT	-	-	TRBV5-1	TRBJ2-2
CASRGGGSYEQYF	TGTGCCAGCAGGGGAGGTGGCTCCTACGAGCAGTACTTC	many	-	TRBV28	TRBJ2-7
CASSFRRVSGEQFF	TGTGCCAGCAGCTTCCGCCGTGTTTCGGGTGAGCAGTTCTTC	many	-	TRBV7-2	TRBJ2-1
CATSGGAVETQYF	TGTGCCACTAGCGGGGGGGCGGTAGAGACCCAGTACTTC	many	TRBD2	TRBV5-6	TRBJ2-5
CASSQRPDSEKLFF	TGCGCCAGCAGCCAAAGGCCGGATTCTGAAAAACTGTTTTTT	-	-	TRBV4-1	TRBJ1-4
CASLGPSWDTQYF	TGTGCCAGCCTAGGACCCTCCTGGGATACGCAGTATTTT	few	-	TRBV12-3/TRBV12-4	TRBJ2-3
CASSFRPGRQETQYF	TGTGCCAGCAGCTTTCGACCGGGGCGCCAAGAGACCCAGTACTTC	many	-	TRBV7-2	TRBJ2-5
CASSSLLGFYNEQFF	TGTGCCAGCAGCTCTCTATTAGGTTTTTACAATGAGCAGTTCTTC	many	-	TRBV7-2	TRBJ2-1
CASSLSPPAASTDTQYF	TGTGCCAGCAGTTTATCCCCCCCAGCGGCAAGCACAGATACGCAGTATTTT	-	-	TRBV27	TRBJ2-3
CASSPAGRYNEQFF	TGTGCCAGCAGCCCCGCCGGACGTTACAATGAGCAGTTCTTC	many	-	TRBV6-2/TRBV6-3	TRBJ2-1
CASSRTSGSLYNEQFF	TGTGCCAGCTCGCGTACTAGCGGGAGTTTGTACAATGAGCAGTTCTTC	few	TRBD2	TRBV18	TRBJ2-1
CASSPRVANTEAFF	TGTGCCAGCAGCCCCAGGGTTGCGAACACTGAAGCTTTCTTT	many	-	TRBV28	TRBJ1-1
CASSLAPGGRYTEAFF	TGCGCCAGCAGCTTGGCCCCAGGGGGTCGTTACACTGAAGCTTTCTTT	-	TRBD1	TRBV5-1	TRBJ1-1